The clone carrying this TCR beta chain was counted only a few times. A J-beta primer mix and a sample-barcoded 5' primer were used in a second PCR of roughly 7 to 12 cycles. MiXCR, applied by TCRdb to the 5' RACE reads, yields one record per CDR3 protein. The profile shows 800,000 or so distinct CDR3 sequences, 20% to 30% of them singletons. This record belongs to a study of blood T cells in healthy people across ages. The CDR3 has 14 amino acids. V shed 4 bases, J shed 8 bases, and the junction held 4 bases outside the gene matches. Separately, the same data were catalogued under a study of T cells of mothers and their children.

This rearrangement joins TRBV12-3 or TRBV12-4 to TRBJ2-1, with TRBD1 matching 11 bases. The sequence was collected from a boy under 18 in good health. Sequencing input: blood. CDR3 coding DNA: TGTGCCAGCAGTTGGGACAGGGGGAGGGATGAGCAGTTCTTC. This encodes CASSWDRGRDEQFF.